What follows is one TCR beta chain and its context. This sample is drawn from a study of STAT5B mutations in CD4+ large granular lymphocyte leukemia. This table comes from immunoSEQ multiplex PCR, and its TCRdb copy is limited to in-frame clones, with some not included. The sample yields 30,000 to 40,000 clones, 76% seen once. Sequencing used CD4+ T cells from blood buffy coats. The source is a human donor in good health.

The CDR3 loop reads CASSDSPATSPLHF. The CDR3 region has the DNA TGTGCCAGCAGTGACTCCCCGGCGACATCACCCCTCCACTTT. The rearrangement uses TRBV6-4 and TRBJ1-6; D not resolved. In germline, CDR1 is MRHNA, CDR2 SNTAGT. CDR3 length equals 14 residues. V lost 0 bases and J 10 bases, leaving 10 bases between the germline ends.